These 25 T cell receptor beta chains were sequenced from one sample in a study of T cells in Graves' hyperthyroidism and ophthalmopathy. TCR beta CDR3 sequences were amplified from RNA transcripts. TCR CDR3 regions were first amplified by RT-PCR with HTBI primers. TCRdb itself ran the multiplex PCR reads through MiXCR, one entry per CDR3 protein. This table has about 840,000 distinct CDR3 sequences, about two fifths appearing once. Material: blood. These receptors all stem from a man younger than 30 with Graves' hyperthyroidism.

This clonotype was observed many times. The chain links TRBV7-9 to TRBJ1-4, with 7 bases fitting TRBD1. The CDR3 is 13 residues long. CDR1 and CDR2 (germline): SEHNR, FQNEAQ (reference sequence). Trimming cost V 2 bases and J 12 bases; bases outside gene matches: 6. The CDR3 protein is CASSLPTGAELFF. CDR3 nucleotides: TGTGCCAGCAGCTTACCTACAGGGGCGGAACTGTTTTTT.

V is TRBV12-3 or TRBV12-4 and J is TRBJ2-7; 8 bases are shared with TRBD1. The ends lost 4 bases at V and 5 bases at J; junction bases unmatched: 7. The CDR3 length is 14 residues. The CDR3 DNA sequence: TGTGCCAGCAGTTCGGACAGGGTACCCCACGAGCAGTACTTC. This gives the protein CASSSDRVPHEQYF.

This clonotype was detected a few times. The J gene is TRBJ1-1, the V gene TRBV19; no definite D call. The germline V and J ends were trimmed by 1 base and 7 bases, with 10 bases remaining between them. The CDR3 runs 13 residues. Germline V gene sequence: CDR1 LNHDA, CDR2 SQIVND (reference sequence). Here the CDR3 DNA reads TGTGCCAGTAGTATAGGACCGGCAAATGAAGCTTTCTTT. Its translation: CASSIGPANEAFF.

In its sample, this clonotype was seen a few times. The V gene is TRBV7-9, the J gene TRBJ2-7; TRBD1 matches 7 bases. The CDR3 loop spans 14 amino acids. Germline V gene lookup returns CDR1 SEHNR and CDR2 FQNEAQ (reference sequence). V trimming: 1 base; J trimming: 6 bases; junction bases outside the gene matches: 6. The CDR3 loop is CASSLVGTVGEQYF. In DNA, the CDR3 is TGTGCCAGCAGCTTAGTCGGGACAGTAGGCGAGCAGTACTTC.

In this sample, this clonotype turned up many times. The rearrangement uses TRBV9 and TRBJ2-7, with D perhaps TRBD1 (6 bases). V was shortened by 0 bases and J by 5 bases, with 12 bases between the two germline ends. The CDR3 sequence is 14 residues long. Germline assignment: CDR1 SGDLS and CDR2 YYNGEE. CDR3 DNA sequence: TGTGCCAGCAGCGTAGATGGGACACCCCACGAGCAGTACTTC. Translation: CASSVDGTPHEQYF.

The chain recombines TRBV5-1 with TRBJ2-3; D remains unclear. The V gene's germline CDR1 is SGHRS and CDR2 YFSETQ. With 4 bases removed from V and 4 bases from J, the gap between germline ends came to 13 bases. This CDR3 is 14 amino acids long. CDR3 region: CASSTPGSADTQYF. Here the CDR3 DNA reads TGCGCCAGCAGCACGCCCGGGTCGGCAGATACGCAGTATTTT.

This clonotype was counted a single time. J is TRBJ2-3 and V is TRBV7-9, with D perhaps matching TRBD1 or TRBD2 (5 bases each). The germline V and J ends were trimmed by 5 bases and 6 bases, with 12 bases remaining between them. This CDR3 has 13 residues. Germline CDR1 SEHNR, CDR2 FQNEAQ (reference sequence). This CDR3 is CASSPPGADTQYF. DNA for the CDR3: TGTGCCAGCAGCCCCCCCGGGGCGGATACGCAGTATTTT.

The rearrangement uses TRBV6-6 and TRBJ2-5; 7 bases fit TRBD2. The CDR3 spans 15 residues. V shed 2 bases and J 3 bases; nucleotides not matched to a gene: 6. Per germline, CDR1 MNHNY and CDR2 SVGAGI (reference sequence). CDR3 in amino acids: CASSYQGGTKETQYF. The CDR3, as DNA: TGTGCCAGCAGTTACCAGGGAGGGACTAAAGAGACCCAGTACTTC.

This clonotype was seen at least ten times. This rearrangement joins TRBV20-1 to TRBJ1-1; TRBD1 aligns across 7 bases. The CDR3 runs 13 residues. V dropped 6 bases and J dropped 4; count of bases not matched to a gene: 8. Germline values: CDR1 DFQATT, CDR2 SNEGSKA (reference sequence). DNA of the CDR3: TGCAGTGCCAGTCTCAACAGGGGCACTGAAGCTTTCTTT. Its translation: CSASLNRGTEAFF.

The chain employs TRBV29-1 and TRBJ1-2; D gene ambiguous. V lost 7 bases to trimming and J lost 6 bases, with 12 bases between them. There are 11 residues in the CDR3. Germline CDR1 SQVTM, CDR2 ANQGSEA. The CDR3 loop reads CSASPGNGYTF. The CDR3 DNA reads TGCAGCGCCAGCCCCGGGAATGGCTACACCTTC.

Concerning this clonotype: This may arise from a read error, as a much more abundant clone is one base away. The chain carries TRBV2 and TRBJ1-5; unclear D gene. Germline CDR1 reads SNHLY; CDR2 reads FYNNEI. Trimming took off 0 bases at V and 5 bases at J, with 14 bases between the two ends. The CDR3 has 16 residues. The CDR3 spells CASSEAVWAGDQPQHF. The CDR3 DNA follows: TGTGCCAGCAGTGAAGCGGTTTGGGCAGGCGATCAGCCCCAGCATTTT.

The rearrangement joins TRBV20-1 to TRBJ2-2; D unresolved. V gave up 6 bases and J gave up 3 bases, with 14 bases separating them. This CDR3 has 14 residues. From germline, CDR1 is DFQATT and CDR2 SNEGSKA (reference sequence). In nucleotides, the CDR3 is TGCAGTGCCCGGCGGCAGGCGGACACCGGGGAGCTGTTTTTT. It specifies CSARRQADTGELFF.

The V and J genes are TRBV9 and TRBJ2-2; D is undetermined. CDR3 length: 18 amino acids. Germline CDR1 reads SGDLS; CDR2 reads YYNGEE. V gave up 2 bases and J gave up 2 bases, with 19 bases separating them. This CDR3 reads CASSVDTSSTRNTGELFF. CDR3 sequence (DNA): TGTGCCAGCAGCGTTGACACCTCCAGTACCCGAAACACCGGGGAGCTGTTTTTT.

The chain recombines TRBV6-6 with TRBJ1-5; maybe TRBD1 (6 bases). Looked up from germline, CDR1 is MNHNY and CDR2 is SVGAGI (reference sequence). The CDR3 extends over 15 amino acids. Trimming took off 5 bases at V and 2 bases at J, with 13 bases between the two ends. The CDR3 protein is CASSKEGDGNQPQHF. The DNA for the CDR3 is TGTGCCAGCAGTAAGGAGGGGGATGGCAATCAGCCCCAGCATTTT.

This clonotype was observed at least ten times. The chain carries TRBV2 and TRBJ2-5; D perhaps matches TRBD2 (6 bases). V dropped 6 bases and J dropped 4 bases, with 12 bases sitting between them. The germline gives CDR1 SNHLY, CDR2 FYNNEI. This CDR3 contains 13 residues. The CDR3 DNA sequence: TGTGCCAGCAGCGGGGGACCGGGAGAGACCCAGTACTTC. It specifies CASSGGPGETQYF.

The chain combines TRBV19 with TRBJ1-1; D is possibly TRBD1 (5 bases). CDR3 length: 18 residues. The germline V and J ends were trimmed by 0 bases and 0 bases, with 17 bases remaining between them. CDR1 is LNHDA and CDR2 is SQIVND in the germline V gene (reference sequence). CDR3 region: CASSIDRDRYLMNTEAFF. The CDR3, as DNA: TGTGCCAGTAGTATAGATCGGGACCGCTACCTTATGAACACTGAAGCTTTCTTT.

J is TRBJ1-2 and V is TRBV29-1, with D maybe TRBD1 (6 bases). Deletions cut 5 bases from V and 8 bases from J, with 12 bases between. CDR3 length: 11 residues. Per the germline V gene, CDR1 is SQVTM and CDR2 is ANQGSEA. In nucleotides, the CDR3 is TGCAGCGTTAATCGGGGGCACGGCTACACCTTC. Translating gives CSVNRGHGYTF.

The sample holds many counts of this clonotype. In DNA form, the CDR3 reads TGCGCCAGCGCACGACAGGACATGTCCTACGAGCAGTACTTC. Encoded protein: CASARQDMSYEQYF. V is TRBV5-1 and J is TRBJ2-7; D might be TRBD1 (6 bases). CDR3 size: 14 residues. Germline-derived CDR1 and CDR2 are SGHRS and YFSETQ. The ends were cut back, 7 bases at V and 1 base at J, with 15 bases in the middle.

This clonotype was counted only a few times. This chain joins TRBV20-1 and TRBJ1-3; perhaps TRBD1 as D (5 bases). Trimming took off 6 bases at V and 5 bases at J, with 14 bases between the two ends. Germline V gives CDR1 DFQATT, CDR2 SNEGSKA (reference sequence). The CDR3 is made up of 13 amino acids. CDR3 nucleotide sequence: TGCAGTGCCTCAGGAGGGGAAAGAAACACCATATATTTT. It specifies CSASGGERNTIYF.

This clonotype was counted a few times. This chain joins TRBV7-4 and TRBJ2-7; TRBD2 aligns across 9 bases. Germline V gene sequence: CDR1 SGHVT, CDR2 SQSDAQ. J was trimmed by 5 bases and V by 5 bases; bases with no gene match: 7. CDR3 length equals 14 residues. The CDR3 is CASSASGTSNEQYF. DNA for the CDR3: TGTGCCAGCAGCGCATCCGGGACTAGCAACGAGCAGTACTTC.

This clonotype was observed a handful of times. The CDR3 reads CSARGVTNEKLFF. In nucleotides, the CDR3 is TGCAGTGCTAGAGGTGTAACTAATGAAAAACTGTTTTTT. The V and J genes are TRBV20-1 and TRBJ1-4; no clear D. The CDR3 is made up of 13 amino acids. Per the germline V gene, CDR1 is DFQATT and CDR2 is SNEGSKA (reference sequence). Trimming pared 1 base from V and 1 base from J, leaving 4 bases between.

The table lists this clonotype with many counts. The chain joins TRBV12-3 or TRBV12-4 to TRBJ1-1; D gene unclear. The CDR3 runs 13 residues. Between the trimmed V and J ends, which lost 9 bases and 3 bases, there was a span of 14 bases. This chain's CDR3 is CASQSAGDTEAFF. The DNA of the CDR3 is TGTGCCAGTCAATCCGCCGGGGACACTGAAGCTTTCTTT.

This clonotype has a count of ten or more. V usage is TRBV9 and J usage is TRBJ1-2; a weak D match, TRBD1 (6 bases). CDR1 is SGDLS, CDR2 YYNGEE, per germline. The germline V and J ends were trimmed by 3 bases and 3 bases, with 12 bases remaining between them. This CDR3 has 14 amino acids. The CDR3 spells CASSAHRADYGYTF. Here the CDR3 DNA reads TGTGCCAGCAGCGCCCACAGGGCGGACTATGGCTACACCTTC.

The table lists this clonotype with many counts. The chain is built from TRBV7-9 and TRBJ1-1; D is unresolved. Trimming removed 3 bases from V and 11 bases from J, with 10 bases in between. The CDR3 is made up of 11 amino acids. The germline gives CDR1 SEHNR, CDR2 FQNEAQ (reference sequence). The CDR3 DNA sequence: TGTGCCAGCAGCTTGGAGTTGGAGGCTTTCTTT. Translation: CASSLELEAFF. The variable domain in full, completed from reference TRBV7-9 and TRBJ1-1, reads DTGVSQNPRHKITKRGQNVTFRCDPISEHNRLYWYRQTLGQGPEFLTYFQNEAQLEKSRLLSDRFSAERPKGSFSTLEIQRTEQGDSAMYLCASSLELEAFFGQGTRLTVV.

The J gene is TRBJ1-1, the V gene TRBV14; the D gene is possibly TRBD1 (5 bases). Germline lookup yields CDR1 SGHDN and CDR2 FVKESK. Deletions cut 2 bases from V and 5 bases from J, with 12 bases between. There are 14 residues in the CDR3. CDR3 sequence (DNA): TGTGCCAGCAGCCAATTAGGGGTGGAGACTGAAGCTTTCTTT. Its translation is CASSQLGVETEAFF.